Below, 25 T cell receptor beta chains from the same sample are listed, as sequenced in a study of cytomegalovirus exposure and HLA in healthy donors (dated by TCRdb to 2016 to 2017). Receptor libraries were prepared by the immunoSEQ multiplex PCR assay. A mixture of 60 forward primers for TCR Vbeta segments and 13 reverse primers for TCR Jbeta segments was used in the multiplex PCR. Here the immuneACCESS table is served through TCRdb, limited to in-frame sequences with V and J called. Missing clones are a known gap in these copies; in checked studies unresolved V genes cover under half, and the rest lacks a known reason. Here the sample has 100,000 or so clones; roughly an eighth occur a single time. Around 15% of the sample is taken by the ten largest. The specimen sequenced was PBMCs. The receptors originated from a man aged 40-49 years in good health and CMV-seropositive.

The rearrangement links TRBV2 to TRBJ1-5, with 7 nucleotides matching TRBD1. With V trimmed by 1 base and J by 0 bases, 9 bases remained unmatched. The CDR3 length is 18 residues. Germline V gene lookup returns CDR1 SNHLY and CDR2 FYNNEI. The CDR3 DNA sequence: TGTGCCAGCAGTGAAGGGTGGGGGACAGAATATAGCAATCAGCCCCAGCATTTT. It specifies CASSEGWGTEYSNQPQHF.

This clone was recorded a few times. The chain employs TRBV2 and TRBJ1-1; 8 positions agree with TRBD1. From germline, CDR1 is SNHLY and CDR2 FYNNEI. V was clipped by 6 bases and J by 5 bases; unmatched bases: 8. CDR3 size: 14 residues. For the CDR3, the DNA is TGTGCCAGCAGGACATCAGGGGGCTCGACTGAAGCTTTCTTT. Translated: CASRTSGGSTEAFF.

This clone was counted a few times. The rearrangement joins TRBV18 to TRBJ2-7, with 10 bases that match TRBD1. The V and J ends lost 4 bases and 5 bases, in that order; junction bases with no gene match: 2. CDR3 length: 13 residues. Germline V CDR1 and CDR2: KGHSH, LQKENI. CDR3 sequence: CASSRGTGDEQYF. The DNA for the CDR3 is TGTGCCAGCTCACGAGGGACAGGGGACGAGCAGTACTTC.

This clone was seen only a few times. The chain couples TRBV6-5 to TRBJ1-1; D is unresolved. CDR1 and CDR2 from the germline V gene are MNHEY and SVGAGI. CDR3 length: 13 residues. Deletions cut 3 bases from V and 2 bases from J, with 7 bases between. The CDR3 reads CASSYLTNTEAFF. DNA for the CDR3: TGTGCCAGCAGTTATTTGACAAACACTGAAGCTTTCTTT.

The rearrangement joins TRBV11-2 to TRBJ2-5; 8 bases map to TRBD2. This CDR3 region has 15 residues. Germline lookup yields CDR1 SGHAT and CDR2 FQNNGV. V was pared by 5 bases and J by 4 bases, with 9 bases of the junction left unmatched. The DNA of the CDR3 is TGTGCCAGCAGCCCCAGCGGGAGTGGTGGAGAGACCCAGTACTTC. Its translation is CASSPSGSGGETQYF.

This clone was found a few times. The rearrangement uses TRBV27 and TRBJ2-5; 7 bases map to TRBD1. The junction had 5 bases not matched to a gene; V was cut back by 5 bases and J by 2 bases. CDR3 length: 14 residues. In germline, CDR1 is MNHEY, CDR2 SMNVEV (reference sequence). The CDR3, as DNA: TGTGCCAGCAGTCCCTGGACAGGACAAGAGACCCAGTACTTC. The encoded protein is CASSPWTGQETQYF.

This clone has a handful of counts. The CDR3 coding sequence is TGTGCCAGCAGTGGGGAGTCGAAGGAGACCCAGTACTTC. Its translation: CASSGESKETQYF. The rearrangement joins TRBV2 to TRBJ2-5; D perhaps matches TRBD2 (5 bases). The CDR3 has 13 amino acids. The germline V gene encodes CDR1 SNHLY and CDR2 FYNNEI. Trimming removed 4 bases at V and 5 bases at J, with 11 bases between.

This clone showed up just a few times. CDR3 nucleotide sequence: TGTGCCAGCAGCCCACTAGAAGGGTCGTCTTTTCGGTACTTC. Protein sequence: CASSPLEGSSFRYF. The chain recombines TRBV7-3 with TRBJ2-5; D may be TRBD2 (5 bases). The length of the CDR3 is 14 residues. CDR1 is SGHTA and CDR2 is FQGTGA in the germline V gene. Trimming cost V 5 bases and J 13 bases, with 23 bases left between them.

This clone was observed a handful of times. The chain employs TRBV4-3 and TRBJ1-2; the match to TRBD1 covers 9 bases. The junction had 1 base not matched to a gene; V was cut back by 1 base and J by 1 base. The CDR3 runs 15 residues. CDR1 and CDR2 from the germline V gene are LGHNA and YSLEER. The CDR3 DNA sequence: TGCGCCAGCAGCCAAGGGACAGGGGTTAACTATGGCTACACCTTC. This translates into CASSQGTGVNYGYTF.

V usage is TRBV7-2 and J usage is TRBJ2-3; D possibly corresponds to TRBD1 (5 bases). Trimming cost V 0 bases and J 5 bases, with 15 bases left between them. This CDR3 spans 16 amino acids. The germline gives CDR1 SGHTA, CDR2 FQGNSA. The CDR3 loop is CASSLAGPKRGDTQYF. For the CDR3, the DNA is TGTGCCAGCAGCTTAGCGGGGCCCAAAAGGGGAGATACGCAGTATTTT. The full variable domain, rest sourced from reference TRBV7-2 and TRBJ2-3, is GAGVSQSPSNKVTEKGKDVELRCDPISGHTALYWYRQSLGQGLEFLIYFQGNSAPDKSGLPSDRFSAERTGGSVSTLTIQRTQQEDSAVYLCASSLAGPKRGDTQYFGPGTRLTVL.

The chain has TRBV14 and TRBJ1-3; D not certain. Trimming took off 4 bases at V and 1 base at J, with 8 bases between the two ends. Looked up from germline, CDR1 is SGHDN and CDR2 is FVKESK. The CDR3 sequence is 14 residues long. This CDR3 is CASSPTRSGNTIYF. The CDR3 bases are TGTGCCAGCAGCCCCACCAGATCTGGAAACACCATATATTTT. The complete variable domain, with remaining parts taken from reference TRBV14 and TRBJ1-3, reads EAGVTQFPSHSVIEKGQTVTLRCDPISGHDNLYWYRRVMGKEIKFLLHFVKESKQDESGMPNNRFLAERTGGTYSTLKVQPAELEDSGVYFCASSPTRSGNTIYFGEGSWLTVV.

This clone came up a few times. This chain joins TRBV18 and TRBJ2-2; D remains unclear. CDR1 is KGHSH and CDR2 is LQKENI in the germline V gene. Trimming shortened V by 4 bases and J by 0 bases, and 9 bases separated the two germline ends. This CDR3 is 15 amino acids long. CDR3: CASSLDPANTGELFF. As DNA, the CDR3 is TGTGCCAGCTCACTTGATCCGGCGAACACCGGGGAGCTGTTTTTT. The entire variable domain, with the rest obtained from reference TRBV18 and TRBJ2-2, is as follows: NAGVMQNPRHLVRRRGQEARLRCSPMKGHSHVYWYRQLPEEGLKFMVYLQKENIIDESGMPKERFSAEFPKEGPSILRIQQVVRGDSAAYFCASSLDPANTGELFFGEGSRLTVL.

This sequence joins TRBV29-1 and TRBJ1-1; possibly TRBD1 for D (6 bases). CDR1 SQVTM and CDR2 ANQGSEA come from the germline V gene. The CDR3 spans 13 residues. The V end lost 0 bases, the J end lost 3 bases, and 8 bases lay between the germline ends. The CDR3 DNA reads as TGCAGCGTTGAAGAAGGGGGAGACACTGAAGCTTTCTTT. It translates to CSVEEGGDTEAFF.

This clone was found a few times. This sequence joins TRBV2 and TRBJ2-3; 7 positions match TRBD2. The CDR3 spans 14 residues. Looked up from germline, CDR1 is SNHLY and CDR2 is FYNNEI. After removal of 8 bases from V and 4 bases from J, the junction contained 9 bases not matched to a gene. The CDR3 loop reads CASASREGSDTQYF. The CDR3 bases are TGTGCCAGCGCTAGTAGGGAGGGATCAGATACGCAGTATTTT. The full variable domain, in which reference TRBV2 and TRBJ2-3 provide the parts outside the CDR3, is EPEVTQTPSHQVTQMGQEVILRCVPISNHLYFYWYRQILGQKVEFLVSFYNNEISEKSEIFDDQFSVERPDGSNFTLKIRSTKLEDSAMYFCASASREGSDTQYFGPGTRLTVL.

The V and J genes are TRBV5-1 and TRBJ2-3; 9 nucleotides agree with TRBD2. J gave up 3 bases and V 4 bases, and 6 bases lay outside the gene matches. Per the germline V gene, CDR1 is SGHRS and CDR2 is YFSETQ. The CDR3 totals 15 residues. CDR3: CASSPRLAETDTQYF. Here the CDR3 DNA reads TGCGCCAGCAGCCCGAGACTAGCGGAAACAGATACGCAGTATTTT.

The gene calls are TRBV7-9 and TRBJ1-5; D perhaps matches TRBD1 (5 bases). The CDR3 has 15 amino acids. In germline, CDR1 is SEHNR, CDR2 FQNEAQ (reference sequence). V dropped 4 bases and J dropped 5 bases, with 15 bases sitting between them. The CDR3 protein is CASSSNAGPDQPQHF. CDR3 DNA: TGTGCCAGCAGCTCCAACGCAGGGCCGGATCAGCCCCAGCATTTT.

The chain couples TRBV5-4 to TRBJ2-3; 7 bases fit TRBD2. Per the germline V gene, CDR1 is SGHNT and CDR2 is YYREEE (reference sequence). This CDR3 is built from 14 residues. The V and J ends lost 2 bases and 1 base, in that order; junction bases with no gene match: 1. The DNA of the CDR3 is TGTGCCAGCAGCTTTACTAGCGGCACAGATACGCAGTATTTT. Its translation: CASSFTSGTDTQYF.

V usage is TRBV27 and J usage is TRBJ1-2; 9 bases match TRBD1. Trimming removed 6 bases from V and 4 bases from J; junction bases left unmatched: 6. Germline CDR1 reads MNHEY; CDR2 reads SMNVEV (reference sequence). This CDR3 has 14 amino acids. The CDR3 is CASRLTGGIYGYTF. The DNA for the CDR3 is TGTGCCAGCAGGTTGACAGGGGGGATCTATGGCTACACCTTC.

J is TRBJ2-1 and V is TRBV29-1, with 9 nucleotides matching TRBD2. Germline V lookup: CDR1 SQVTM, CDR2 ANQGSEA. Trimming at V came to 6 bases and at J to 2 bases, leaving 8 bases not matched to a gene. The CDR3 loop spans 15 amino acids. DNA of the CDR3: TGCAGCGTGACGAGTAGCGGGAGTGCCTACAATGAGCAGTTCTTC. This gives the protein CSVTSSGSAYNEQFF.

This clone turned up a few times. CDR3 amino acids: CASSKARGWDTEAFF. CDR3 sequence (DNA): TGTGCCAGCAGCAAAGCGCGGGGGTGGGACACTGAAGCTTTCTTT. The genes are TRBV21-1 and TRBJ1-1. TRBV21-1 is given as a pseudogene. The CDR3 has 15 residues.

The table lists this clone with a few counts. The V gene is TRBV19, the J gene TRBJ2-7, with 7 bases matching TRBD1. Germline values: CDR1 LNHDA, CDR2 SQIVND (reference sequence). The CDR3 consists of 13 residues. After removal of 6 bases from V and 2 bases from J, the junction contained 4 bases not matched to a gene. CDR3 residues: CASSTGVTYEQYF. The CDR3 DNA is TGTGCCAGTAGCACAGGGGTAACCTACGAGCAGTACTTC.

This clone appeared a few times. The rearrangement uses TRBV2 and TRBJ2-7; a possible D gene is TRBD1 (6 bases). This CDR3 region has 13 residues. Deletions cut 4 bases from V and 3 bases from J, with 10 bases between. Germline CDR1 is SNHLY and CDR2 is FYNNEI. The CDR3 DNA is TGTGCCAGCAGTGGGCAGACAGGCTACGAGCAGTACTTC. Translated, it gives CASSGQTGYEQYF.

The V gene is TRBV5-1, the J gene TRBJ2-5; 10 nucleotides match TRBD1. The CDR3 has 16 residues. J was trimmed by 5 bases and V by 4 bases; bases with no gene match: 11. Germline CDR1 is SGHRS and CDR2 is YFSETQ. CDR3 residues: CASSPTSTGGRETQYF. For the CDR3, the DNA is TGCGCCAGCAGCCCCACCTCGACAGGGGGCAGGGAGACCCAGTACTTC. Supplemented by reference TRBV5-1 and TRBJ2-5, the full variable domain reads KAGVTQTPRYLIKTRGQQVTLSCSPISGHRSVSWYQQTPGQGLQFLFEYFSETQRNKGNFPGRFSGRQFSNSRSEMNVSTLELGDSALYLCASSPTSTGGRETQYFGPGTRLLVL.

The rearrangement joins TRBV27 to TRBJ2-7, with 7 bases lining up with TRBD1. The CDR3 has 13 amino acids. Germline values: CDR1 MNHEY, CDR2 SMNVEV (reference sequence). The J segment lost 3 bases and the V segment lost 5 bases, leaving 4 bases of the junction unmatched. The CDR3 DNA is TGTGCCAGCAGTGTGGACAGGCACTACGAGCAGTACTTC. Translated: CASSVDRHYEQYF.

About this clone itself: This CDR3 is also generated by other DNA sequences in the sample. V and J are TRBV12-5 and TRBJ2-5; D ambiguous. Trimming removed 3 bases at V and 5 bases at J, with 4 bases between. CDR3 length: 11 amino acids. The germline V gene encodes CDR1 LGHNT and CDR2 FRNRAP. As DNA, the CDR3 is TGTGCTAGTGGTTTCCGGGAGACCCAGTACTTC. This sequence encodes CASGFRETQYF.